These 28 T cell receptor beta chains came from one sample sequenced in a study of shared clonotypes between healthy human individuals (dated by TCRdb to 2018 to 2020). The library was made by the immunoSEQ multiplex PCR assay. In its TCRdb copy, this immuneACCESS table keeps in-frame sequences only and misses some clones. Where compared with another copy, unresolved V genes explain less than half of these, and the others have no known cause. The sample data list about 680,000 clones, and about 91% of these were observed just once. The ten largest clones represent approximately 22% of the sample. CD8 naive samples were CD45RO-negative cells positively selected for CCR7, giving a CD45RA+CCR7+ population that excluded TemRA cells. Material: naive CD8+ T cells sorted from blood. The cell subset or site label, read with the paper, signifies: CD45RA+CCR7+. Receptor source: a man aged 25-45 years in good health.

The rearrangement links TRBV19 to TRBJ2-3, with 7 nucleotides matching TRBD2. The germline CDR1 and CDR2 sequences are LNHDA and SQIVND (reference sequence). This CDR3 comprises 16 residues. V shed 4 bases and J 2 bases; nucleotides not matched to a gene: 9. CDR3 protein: CASSTLRDYYTDTQYF. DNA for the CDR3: TGTGCCAGTAGTACACTCCGGGACTACTACACAGATACGCAGTATTTT.

For the CDR3, the DNA is TGTGCCTGGAGCGACTTTGGGGAGCTGTTTTTT. Encoded protein: CAWSDFGELFF. The chain is built from TRBV30 and TRBJ2-2, with no clear D. Germline V gene lookup returns CDR1 GTSNPN and CDR2 SVGIG (reference sequence). Deletions cut 3 bases from V and 8 bases from J, with 7 bases between. CDR3 size: 11 residues.

The DNA for the CDR3 is TGCGCCAGCAGCCAAGATCACGGGAGGGGCGATGAGCAGTTCTTC. It is translated as CASSQDHGRGDEQFF. J is TRBJ2-1 and V is TRBV4-1, with 8 nucleotides matching TRBD2. V dropped 0 bases and J dropped 8; count of bases not matched to a gene: 6. Germline V lookup: CDR1 MGHRA, CDR2 YSYEKL. The CDR3 covers 15 residues.

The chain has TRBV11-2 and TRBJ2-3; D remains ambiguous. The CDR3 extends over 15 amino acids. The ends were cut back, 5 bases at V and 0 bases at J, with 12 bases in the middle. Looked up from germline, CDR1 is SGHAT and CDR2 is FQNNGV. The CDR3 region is CASSAGHDSTDTQYF. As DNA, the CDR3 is TGTGCCAGCAGCGCCGGGCACGATAGCACAGATACGCAGTATTTT.

CDR3 bases: TGTGCCAGCATCTCCGGGACGTGGACAGAGTACACCGGGGAGCTGTTTTTT. Amino acid sequence: CASISGTWTEYTGELFF. The rearrangement joins TRBV7-8 to TRBJ2-2; perhaps TRBD1 as D (6 bases). Germline CDR1 reads SGHVS; CDR2 reads FQNEAQ. V lost 7 bases and J lost 3, with 21 bases in between. The CDR3 has 17 amino acids.

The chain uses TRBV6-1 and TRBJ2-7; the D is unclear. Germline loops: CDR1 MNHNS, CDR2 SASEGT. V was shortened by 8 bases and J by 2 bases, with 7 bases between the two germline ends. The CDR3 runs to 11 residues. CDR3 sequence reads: CASFFTYEQYF. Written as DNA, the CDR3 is TGTGCCAGCTTCTTTACCTACGAGCAGTACTTC.

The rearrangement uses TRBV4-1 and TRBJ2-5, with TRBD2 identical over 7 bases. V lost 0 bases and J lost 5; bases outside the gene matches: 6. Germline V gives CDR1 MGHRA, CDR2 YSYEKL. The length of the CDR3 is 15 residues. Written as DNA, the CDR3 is TGCGCCAGCAGCCAAGACGCGGGAGTCTGGGAGACCCAGTACTTC. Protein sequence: CASSQDAGVWETQYF.

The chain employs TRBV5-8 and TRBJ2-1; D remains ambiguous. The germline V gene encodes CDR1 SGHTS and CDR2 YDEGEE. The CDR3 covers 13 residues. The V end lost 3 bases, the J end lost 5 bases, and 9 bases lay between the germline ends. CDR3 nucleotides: TGTGCCAGCAGCTCCACCTACAACAATGAGCAGTTCTTC. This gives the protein CASSSTYNNEQFF.

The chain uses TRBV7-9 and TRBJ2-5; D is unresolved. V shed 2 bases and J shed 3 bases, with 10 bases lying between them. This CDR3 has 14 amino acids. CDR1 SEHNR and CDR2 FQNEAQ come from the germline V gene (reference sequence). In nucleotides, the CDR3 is TGTGCCAGCAGCTTATCTTGGGCGGAAGAGACCCAGTACTTC. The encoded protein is CASSLSWAEETQYF. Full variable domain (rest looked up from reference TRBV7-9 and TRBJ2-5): DTGVSQNPRHKITKRGQNVTFRCDPISEHNRLYWYRQTLGQGPEFLTYFQNEAQLEKSRLLSDRFSAERPKGSFSTLEIQRTEQGDSAMYLCASSLSWAEETQYFGPGTRLLVL.

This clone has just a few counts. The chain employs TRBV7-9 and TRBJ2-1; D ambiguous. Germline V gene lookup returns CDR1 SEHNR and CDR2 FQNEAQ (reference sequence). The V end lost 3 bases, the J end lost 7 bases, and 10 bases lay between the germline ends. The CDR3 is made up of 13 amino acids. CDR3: CASSLPDANEQFF. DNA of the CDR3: TGTGCCAGCAGCTTGCCAGATGCGAATGAGCAGTTCTTC.

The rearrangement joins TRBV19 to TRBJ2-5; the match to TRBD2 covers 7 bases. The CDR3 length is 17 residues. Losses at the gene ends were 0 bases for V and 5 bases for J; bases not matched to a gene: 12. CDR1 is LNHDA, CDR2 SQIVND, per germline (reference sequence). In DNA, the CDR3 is TGTGCCAGTAGTATAGATCTAGCGGTCACCGTCAGGGAGACCCAGTACTTC. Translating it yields CASSIDLAVTVRETQYF.

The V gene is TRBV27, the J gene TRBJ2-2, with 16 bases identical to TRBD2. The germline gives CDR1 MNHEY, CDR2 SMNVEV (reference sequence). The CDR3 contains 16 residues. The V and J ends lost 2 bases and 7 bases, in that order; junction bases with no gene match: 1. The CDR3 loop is CASSLGTSGRVGELFF. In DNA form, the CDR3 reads TGTGCCAGCAGTTTAGGGACTAGCGGGAGGGTCGGGGAGCTGTTTTTT.

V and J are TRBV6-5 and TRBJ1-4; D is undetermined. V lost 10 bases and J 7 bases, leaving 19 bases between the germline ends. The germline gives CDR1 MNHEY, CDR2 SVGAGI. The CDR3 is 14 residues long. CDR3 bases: TGTGCCACCCTCGATGAGGTCGGCGGTGAAAAACTGTTTTTT. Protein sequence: CATLDEVGGEKLFF.

The CDR3 sequence: CASSIVFGSYYEQYF. The CDR3 DNA follows: TGTGCCAGTAGTATAGTCTTCGGGAGCTACTACGAGCAGTACTTC. The rearrangement joins TRBV19 to TRBJ2-7, with D possibly being TRBD2 (6 bases). CDR3 length: 15 residues. V was cut by 1 base and J by 3 bases, with 13 bases left in between. Germline CDR1 LNHDA, CDR2 SQIVND (reference sequence).

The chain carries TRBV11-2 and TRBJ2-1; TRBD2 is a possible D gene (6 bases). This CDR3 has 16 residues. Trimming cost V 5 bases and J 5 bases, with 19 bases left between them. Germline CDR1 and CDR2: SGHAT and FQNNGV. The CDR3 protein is CASSPGRSGIHNEQFF. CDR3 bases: TGTGCCAGCAGCCCCGGGCGTAGCGGAATACACAATGAGCAGTTCTTC. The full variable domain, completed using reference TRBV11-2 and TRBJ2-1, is EAGVAQSPRYKIIEKRQSVAFWCNPISGHATLYWYQQILGQGPKLLIQFQNNGVVDDSQLPKDRFSAERLKGVDSTLKIQPAKLEDSAVYLCASSPGRSGIHNEQFFGPGTRLTVL.

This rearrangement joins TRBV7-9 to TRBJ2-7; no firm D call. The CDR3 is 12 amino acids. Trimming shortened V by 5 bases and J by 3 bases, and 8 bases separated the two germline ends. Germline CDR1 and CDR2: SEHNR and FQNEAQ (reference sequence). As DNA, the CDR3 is TGTGCCAGCAGCGGGAAGATCTACGAGCAGTACTTC. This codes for CASSGKIYEQYF.

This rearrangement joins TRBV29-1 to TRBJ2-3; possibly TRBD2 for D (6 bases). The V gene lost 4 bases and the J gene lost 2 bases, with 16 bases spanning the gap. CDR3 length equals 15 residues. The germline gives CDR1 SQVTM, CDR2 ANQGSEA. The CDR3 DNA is TGCAGCGTTGCTATTAGCGGAATCTCCACAGATACGCAGTATTTT. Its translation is CSVAISGISTDTQYF.

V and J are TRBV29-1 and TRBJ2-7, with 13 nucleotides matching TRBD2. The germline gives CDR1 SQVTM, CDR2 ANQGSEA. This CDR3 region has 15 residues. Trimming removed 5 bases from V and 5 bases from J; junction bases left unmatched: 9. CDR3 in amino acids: CSVYGLAGVENEQYF. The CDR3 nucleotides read TGCAGCGTTTACGGACTAGCGGGAGTGGAAAACGAGCAGTACTTC.

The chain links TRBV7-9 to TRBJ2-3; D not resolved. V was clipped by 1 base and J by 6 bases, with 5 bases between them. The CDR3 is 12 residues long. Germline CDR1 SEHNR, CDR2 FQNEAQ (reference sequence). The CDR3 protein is CASSLDVDTQYF. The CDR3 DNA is TGTGCCAGCAGCTTAGACGTTGATACGCAGTATTTT. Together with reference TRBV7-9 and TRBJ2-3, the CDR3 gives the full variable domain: DTGVSQNPRHKITKRGQNVTFRCDPISEHNRLYWYRQTLGQGPEFLTYFQNEAQLEKSRLLSDRFSAERPKGSFSTLEIQRTEQGDSAMYLCASSLDVDTQYFGPGTRLTVL.

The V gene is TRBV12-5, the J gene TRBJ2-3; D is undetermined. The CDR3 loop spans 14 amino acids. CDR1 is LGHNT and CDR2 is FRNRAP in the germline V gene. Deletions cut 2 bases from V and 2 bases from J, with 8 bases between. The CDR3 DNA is TGTGCTAGTGGTTTGTACACCTCCACAGATACGCAGTATTTT. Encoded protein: CASGLYTSTDTQYF.

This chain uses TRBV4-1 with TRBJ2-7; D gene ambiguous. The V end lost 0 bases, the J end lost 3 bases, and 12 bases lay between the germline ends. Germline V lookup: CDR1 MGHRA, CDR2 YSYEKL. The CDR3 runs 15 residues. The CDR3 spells CASSQDPALYYEQYF. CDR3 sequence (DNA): TGCGCCAGCAGCCAAGATCCAGCGCTCTACTACGAGCAGTACTTC.

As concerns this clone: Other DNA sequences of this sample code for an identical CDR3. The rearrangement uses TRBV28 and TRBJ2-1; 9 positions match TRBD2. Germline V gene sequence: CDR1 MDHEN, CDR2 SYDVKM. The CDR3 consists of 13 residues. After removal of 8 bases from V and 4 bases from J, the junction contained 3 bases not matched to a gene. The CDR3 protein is CASRLAAYNEQFF. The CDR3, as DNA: TGTGCCAGCCGACTAGCGGCTTACAATGAGCAGTTCTTC.

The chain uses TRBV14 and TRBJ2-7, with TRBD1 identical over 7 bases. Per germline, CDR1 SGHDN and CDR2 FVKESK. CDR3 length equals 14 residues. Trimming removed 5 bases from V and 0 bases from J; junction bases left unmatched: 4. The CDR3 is CASSYRGFSYEQYF. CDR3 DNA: TGTGCCAGCAGCTACAGGGGATTCTCCTACGAGCAGTACTTC.

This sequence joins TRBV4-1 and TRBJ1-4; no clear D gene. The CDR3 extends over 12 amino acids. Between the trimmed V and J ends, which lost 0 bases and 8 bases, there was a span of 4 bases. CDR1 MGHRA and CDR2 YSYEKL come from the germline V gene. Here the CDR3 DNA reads TGCGCCAGCAGCCAAGATTCCGAAAAACTGTTTTTT. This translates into CASSQDSEKLFF.

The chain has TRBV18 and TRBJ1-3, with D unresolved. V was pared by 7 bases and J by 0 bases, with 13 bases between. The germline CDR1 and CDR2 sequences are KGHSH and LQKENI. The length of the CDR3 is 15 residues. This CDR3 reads CASYDGIISGNTIYF. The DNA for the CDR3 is TGTGCCAGCTACGACGGGATAATCTCTGGAAACACCATATATTTT.

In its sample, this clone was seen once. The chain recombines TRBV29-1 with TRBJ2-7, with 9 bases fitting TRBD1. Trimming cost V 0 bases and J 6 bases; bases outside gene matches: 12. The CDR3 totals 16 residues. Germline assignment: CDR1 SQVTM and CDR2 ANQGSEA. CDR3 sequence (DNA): TGCAGCGTTGAAGATCCGAATACAGGGGGCCTCGCCGAGCAGTACTTC. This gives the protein CSVEDPNTGGLAEQYF.

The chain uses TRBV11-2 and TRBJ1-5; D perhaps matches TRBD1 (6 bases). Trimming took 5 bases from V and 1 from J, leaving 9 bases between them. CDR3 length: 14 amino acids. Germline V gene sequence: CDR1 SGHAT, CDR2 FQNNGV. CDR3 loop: CASSHGQSNQPQHF. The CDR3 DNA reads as TGTGCCAGCAGCCATGGACAGAGCAATCAGCCCCAGCATTTT.

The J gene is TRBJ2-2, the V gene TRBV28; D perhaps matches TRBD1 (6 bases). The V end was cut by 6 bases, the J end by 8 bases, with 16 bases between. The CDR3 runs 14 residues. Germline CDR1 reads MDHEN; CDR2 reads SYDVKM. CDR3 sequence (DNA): TGTGCCAGCAGGGGGACACTCCTAGCTGGGGAGCTGTTTTTT. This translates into CASRGTLLAGELFF.